Detailed here is one TCR beta chain. The method was immunoSEQ multiplex PCR; TCRdb's version includes in-frame clones alone and lacks a portion of them. The data show under 7,000 clones, about 77% seen once. These data belong to a study of immune cell composition in non-small cell lung cancer. Per germline, CDR1 SGHRS and CDR2 YFSETQ. The ends were cut back, 4 bases at V and 2 bases at J, with 16 bases in the middle. The CDR3 length is 15 residues. This chain links TRBV5-1 with TRBJ2-7; possible D gene TRBD2, 7 bases. Sequenced: lung tumor tissue. This sequence originates from a human donor with non-small cell lung cancer. CDR3 DNA sequence: TGCGCCAGCAGCCGGGGGGACGGGGGCACCTACGAGCAGTACTTC. It codes for CASSRGDGGTYEQYF.